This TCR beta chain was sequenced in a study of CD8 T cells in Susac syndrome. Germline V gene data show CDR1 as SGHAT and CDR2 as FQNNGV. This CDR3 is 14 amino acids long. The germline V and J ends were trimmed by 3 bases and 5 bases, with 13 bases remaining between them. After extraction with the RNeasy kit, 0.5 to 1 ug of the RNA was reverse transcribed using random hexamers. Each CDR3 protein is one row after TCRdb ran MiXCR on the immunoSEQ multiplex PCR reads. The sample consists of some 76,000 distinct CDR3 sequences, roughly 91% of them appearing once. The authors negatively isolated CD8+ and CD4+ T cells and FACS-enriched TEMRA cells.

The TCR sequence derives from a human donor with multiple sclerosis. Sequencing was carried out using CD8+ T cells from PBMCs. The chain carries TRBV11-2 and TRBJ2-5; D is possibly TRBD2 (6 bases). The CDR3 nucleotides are TGTGCCAGCAGCTTGGGGACTCTGTGGGAGACCCAGTACTTC. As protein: CASSLGTLWETQYF.